This TCR beta chain is from a study of shared clonotypes between healthy human individuals. The method was immunoSEQ multiplex PCR; TCRdb's version includes in-frame clones alone and lacks a portion of them. Of 2 million to 2.5 million clones in the sample, 95% were seen once. The V and J ends lost 7 bases and 0 bases respectively, with 7 bases between them. This CDR3 region has 13 residues. Per germline, CDR1 MNHNS and CDR2 SASEGT. Input material: naive CD4+ T cells sorted from blood. The sample's subset: CD45RA+ positively selected. The TCR comes from a man aged 18 to 35 in good health. The chain uses TRBV6-1 and TRBJ2-1; possibly TRBD1 or TRBD2 for D (6 bases each). CDR3 sequence reads: CASKGGSYNEQFF. CDR3 DNA sequence: TGTGCCAGCAAGGGGGGCTCCTACAATGAGCAGTTCTTC.